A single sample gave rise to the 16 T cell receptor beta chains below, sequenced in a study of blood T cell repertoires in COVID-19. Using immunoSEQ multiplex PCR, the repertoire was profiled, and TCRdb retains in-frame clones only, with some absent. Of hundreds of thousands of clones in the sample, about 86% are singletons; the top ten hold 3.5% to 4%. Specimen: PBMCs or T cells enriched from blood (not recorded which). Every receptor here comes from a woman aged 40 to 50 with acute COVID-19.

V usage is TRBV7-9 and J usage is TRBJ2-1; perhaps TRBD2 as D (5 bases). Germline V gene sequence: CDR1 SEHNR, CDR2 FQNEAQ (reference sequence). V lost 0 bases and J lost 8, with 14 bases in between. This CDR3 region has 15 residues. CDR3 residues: CASSLAGSDKDEQFF. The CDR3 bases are TGTGCCAGCAGCTTAGCGGGTAGCGATAAGGATGAGCAGTTCTTC.

The CDR3 DNA follows: TGTGCCAGCAGCGCGGCTAGCGGGAGGGCGGGCAATGAGCAGTTCTTC. The encoded protein is CASSAASGRAGNEQFF. The chain has TRBV9 and TRBJ2-1; TRBD2 aligns across 12 bases. Germline V gives CDR1 SGDLS, CDR2 YYNGEE. CDR3 length: 16 residues. V was pared by 3 bases and J by 6 bases, with 7 bases of the junction left unmatched.

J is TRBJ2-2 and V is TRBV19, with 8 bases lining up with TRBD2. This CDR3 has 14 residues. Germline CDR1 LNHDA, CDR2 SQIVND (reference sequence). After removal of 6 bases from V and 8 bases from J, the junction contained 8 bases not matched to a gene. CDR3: CASRSRREGGELFF. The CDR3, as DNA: TGTGCCAGTAGATCGAGACGGGAGGGAGGGGAGCTGTTTTTT.

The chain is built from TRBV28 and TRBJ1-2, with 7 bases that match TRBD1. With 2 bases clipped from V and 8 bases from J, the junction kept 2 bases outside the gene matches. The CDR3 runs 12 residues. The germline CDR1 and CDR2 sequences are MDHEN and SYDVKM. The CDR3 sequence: CASSLKGGGYTF. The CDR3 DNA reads TGTGCCAGCAGTTTAAAAGGGGGCGGCTACACCTTC.

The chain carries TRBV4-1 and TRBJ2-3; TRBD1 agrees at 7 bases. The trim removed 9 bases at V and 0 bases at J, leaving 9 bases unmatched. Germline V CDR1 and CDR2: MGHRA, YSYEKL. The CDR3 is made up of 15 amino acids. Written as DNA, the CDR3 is TGCGCCAGTACCGGGACAGAGACTAGCACAGATACGCAGTATTTT. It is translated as CASTGTETSTDTQYF.

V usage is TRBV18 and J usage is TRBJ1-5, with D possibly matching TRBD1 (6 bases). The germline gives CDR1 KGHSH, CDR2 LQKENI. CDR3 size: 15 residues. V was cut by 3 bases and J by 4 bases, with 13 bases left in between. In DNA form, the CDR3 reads TGTGCCAGCTCACCCTGGGGGGGCCGAAATCAGCCCCAGCATTTT. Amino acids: CASSPWGGRNQPQHF.

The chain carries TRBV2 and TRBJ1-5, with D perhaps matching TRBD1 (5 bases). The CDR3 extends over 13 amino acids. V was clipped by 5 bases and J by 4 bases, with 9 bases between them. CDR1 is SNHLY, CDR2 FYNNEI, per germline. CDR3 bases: TGTGCCAGCAGTCCAGACAGTAATCAGCCCCAGCATTTT. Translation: CASSPDSNQPQHF.

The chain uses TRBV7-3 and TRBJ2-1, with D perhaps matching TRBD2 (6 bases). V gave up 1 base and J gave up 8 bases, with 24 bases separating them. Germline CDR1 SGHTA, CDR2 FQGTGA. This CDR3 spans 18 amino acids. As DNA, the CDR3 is TGTGCCAGCAGCTTAAGGCCAGGAGGGGTGAATCGAAGGTATGAGCAGTTCTTC. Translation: CASSLRPGGVNRRYEQFF.

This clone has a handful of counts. The CDR3 spells CASSLGWDSSGNTIYF. The CDR3 region has the DNA TGTGCCAGCAGCTTAGGGTGGGACAGCTCTGGAAACACCATATATTTT. The chain combines TRBV7-2 with TRBJ1-3, with 7 bases matching TRBD1. The V segment lost 1 base and the J segment 0 bases; nucleotides outside the gene matches: 3. In germline, CDR1 is SGHTA, CDR2 FQGNSA. This CDR3 has 16 amino acids.

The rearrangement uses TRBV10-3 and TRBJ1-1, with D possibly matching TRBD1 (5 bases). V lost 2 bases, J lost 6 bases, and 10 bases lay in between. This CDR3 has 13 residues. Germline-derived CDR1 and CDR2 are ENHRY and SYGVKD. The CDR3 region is CAISEAGKPEAFF. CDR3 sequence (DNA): TGTGCCATCAGTGAGGCAGGGAAGCCTGAAGCTTTCTTT.

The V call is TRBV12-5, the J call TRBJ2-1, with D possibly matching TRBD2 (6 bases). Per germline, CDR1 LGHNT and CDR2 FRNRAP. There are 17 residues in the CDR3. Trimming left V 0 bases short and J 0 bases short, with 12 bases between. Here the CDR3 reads CASGLVLGGTSYNEQFF. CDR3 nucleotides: TGTGCTAGTGGTTTGGTACTTGGCGGGACCTCCTACAATGAGCAGTTCTTC.

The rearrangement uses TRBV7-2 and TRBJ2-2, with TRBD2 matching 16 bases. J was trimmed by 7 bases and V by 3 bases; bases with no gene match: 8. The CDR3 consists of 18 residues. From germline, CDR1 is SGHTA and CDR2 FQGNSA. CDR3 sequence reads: CASSFQPGLAGGGGELFF. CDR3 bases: TGTGCCAGCAGCTTTCAACCGGGACTAGCGGGAGGGGGCGGGGAGCTGTTTTTT. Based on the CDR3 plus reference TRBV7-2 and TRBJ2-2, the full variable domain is GAGVSQSPSNKVTEKGKDVELRCDPISGHTALYWYRQSLGQGLEFLIYFQGNSAPDKSGLPSDRFSAERTGGSVSTLTIQRTQQEDSAVYLCASSFQPGLAGGGGELFFGEGSRLTVL.

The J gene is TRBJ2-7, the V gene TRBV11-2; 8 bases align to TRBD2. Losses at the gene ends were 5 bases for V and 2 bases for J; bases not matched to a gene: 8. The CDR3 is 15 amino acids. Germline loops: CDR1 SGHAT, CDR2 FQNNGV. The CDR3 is CASSLSGSRAYEQYF. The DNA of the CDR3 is TGTGCCAGCAGCCTAAGCGGGAGTCGGGCCTACGAGCAGTACTTC.

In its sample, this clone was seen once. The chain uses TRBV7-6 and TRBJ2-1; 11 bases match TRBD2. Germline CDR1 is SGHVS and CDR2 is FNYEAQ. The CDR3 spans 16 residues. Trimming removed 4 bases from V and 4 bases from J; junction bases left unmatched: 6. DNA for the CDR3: TGTGCCAGCAGCTCCCGGACTAGCGGGTATTACAATGAGCAGTTCTTC. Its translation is CASSSRTSGYYNEQFF.

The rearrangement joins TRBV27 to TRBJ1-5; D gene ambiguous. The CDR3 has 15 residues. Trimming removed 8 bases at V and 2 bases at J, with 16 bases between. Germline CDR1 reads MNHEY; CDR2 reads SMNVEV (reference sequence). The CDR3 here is CASRREGSGNQPQHF. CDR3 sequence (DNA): TGTGCCAGCCGGCGGGAGGGAAGCGGCAATCAGCCCCAGCATTTT.

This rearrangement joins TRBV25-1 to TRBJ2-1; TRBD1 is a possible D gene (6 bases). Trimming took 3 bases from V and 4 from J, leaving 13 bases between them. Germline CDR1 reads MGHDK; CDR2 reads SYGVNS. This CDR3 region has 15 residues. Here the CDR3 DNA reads TGTGCCAGCAGTGACCCAGGGGAACTATACAATGAGCAGTTCTTC. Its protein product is CASSDPGELYNEQFF. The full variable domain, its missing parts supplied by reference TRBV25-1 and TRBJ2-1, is EADIYQTPRYLVIGTGKKITLECSQTMGHDKMYWYQQDPGMELHLIHYSYGVNSTEKGDLSSESTVSRIRTEHFPLTLESARPSHTSQYLCASSDPGELYNEQFFGPGTRLTVL.